These 21 T cell receptor beta chains share one sample of origin, sequenced in a study of neoadjuvant anti-PD-1 for oral cavity cancer. Clones were sequenced by immunoSEQ multiplex PCR, and TCRdb holds only the in-frame ones, with some missing. The table records some 15,000 clones, more than 65% of them present only once. Sequenced here: PBMCs, sampled before nivolumab (anti-PD-1) treatment. The receptor set was obtained from a person between 40 and 85 years old with oral cavity squamous cell carcinoma.

V gene TRBV2 combines with J gene TRBJ2-6; 8 bases are shared with TRBD1. Germline values: CDR1 SNHLY, CDR2 FYNNEI. The V and J ends lost 5 bases and 1 base, in that order; junction bases with no gene match: 7. CDR3 size: 17 residues. CDR3 in DNA: TGTGCCAGCAGTTTACAGGGGGGCGGTTCTGGGGCCAACGTCCTGACTTTC. Its translation: CASSLQGGGSGANVLTF.

The chain links TRBV5-1 to TRBJ2-5; possibly TRBD2 for D (6 bases). Trimming took 4 bases from V and 5 from J, leaving 12 bases between them. There are 13 residues in the CDR3. Per germline, CDR1 SGHRS and CDR2 YFSETQ. CDR3 bases: TGCGCCAGCAGCGTGGAGGGCGGGGAGACCCAGTACTTC. This encodes CASSVEGGETQYF. The variable domain in full, with the rest retrieved from reference TRBV5-1 and TRBJ2-5, is KAGVTQTPRYLIKTRGQQVTLSCSPISGHRSVSWYQQTPGQGLQFLFEYFSETQRNKGNFPGRFSGRQFSNSRSEMNVSTLELGDSALYLCASSVEGGETQYFGPGTRLLVL.

V is TRBV5-1 and J is TRBJ2-5; 8 bases align to TRBD2. Germline CDR1 reads SGHRS; CDR2 reads YFSETQ. This CDR3 has 15 amino acids. J gave up 0 bases and V 1 base, and 2 bases lay outside the gene matches. CDR3 region: CASSLRLANQETQYF. CDR3 nucleotides: TGCGCCAGCAGCTTGAGACTAGCGAACCAAGAGACCCAGTACTTC.

The V and J genes are TRBV7-3 and TRBJ2-1; possible D gene TRBD2, 6 bases. Germline loops: CDR1 SGHTA, CDR2 FQGTGA. The ends were cut back, 2 bases at V and 1 base at J, with 12 bases in the middle. The CDR3 has 16 residues. CDR3 protein: CASSLAGLRSYNEQFF. CDR3 sequence (DNA): TGTGCCAGCAGCTTAGCGGGGCTGCGGTCCTACAATGAGCAGTTCTTC.

The rearrangement links TRBV19 to TRBJ1-5; D perhaps matches TRBD1 (5 bases). This CDR3 spans 14 amino acids. The ends were cut back, 7 bases at V and 11 bases at J, with 21 bases in the middle. Germline V lookup: CDR1 LNHDA, CDR2 SQIVND (reference sequence). CDR3 sequence reads: CASKSGRGVLAQHF. CDR3 bases: TGTGCCAGTAAGTCTGGACGGGGGGTCCTGGCCCAGCATTTT.

This sequence joins TRBV29-1 and TRBJ2-7, with D tentatively TRBD1 or TRBD2 (5 bases each). There are 13 residues in the CDR3. Germline V gene sequence: CDR1 SQVTM, CDR2 ANQGSEA. Deletions cut 6 bases from V and 0 bases from J, with 12 bases between. The CDR3: CSVGTSHSYEQYF. DNA for the CDR3: TGCAGCGTGGGGACGTCCCACTCCTACGAGCAGTACTTC.

The chain recombines TRBV7-3 with TRBJ2-7; D is uncertain. CDR1 is SGHTA, CDR2 FQGTGA, per germline. Trimming left V 0 bases short and J 6 bases short, with 12 bases between. This CDR3 has 14 residues. CDR3 region: CASSLTGPEAEQYF. The CDR3, as DNA: TGTGCCAGCAGCTTAACCGGGCCAGAGGCCGAGCAGTACTTC.

The chain links TRBV9 to TRBJ2-2; D gene ambiguous. The CDR3 has 16 residues. Germline V CDR1 and CDR2: SGDLS, YYNGEE. V was trimmed by 0 bases and J by 5 bases, leaving 14 bases between them. Here the CDR3 reads CASSVEARSLTGELFF. As DNA, the CDR3 is TGTGCCAGCAGCGTAGAGGCACGGTCCCTGACCGGGGAGCTGTTTTTT.

The chain couples TRBV7-2 to TRBJ2-7; no definite D call. V dropped 1 base and J dropped 3 bases, with 7 bases sitting between them. Germline V gene sequence: CDR1 SGHTA, CDR2 FQGNSA. This CDR3 contains 13 residues. The CDR3: CASSLGVLYEQYF. In nucleotides, the CDR3 is TGTGCCAGCAGCTTAGGGGTCCTCTACGAGCAGTACTTC.

The chain carries TRBV7-9 and TRBJ1-2; D remains ambiguous. The CDR3 sequence is 11 residues long. V was pared by 6 bases and J by 6 bases, with 8 bases between. Germline V gene data show CDR1 as SEHNR and CDR2 as FQNEAQ (reference sequence). CDR3 nucleotides: TGTGCCAGCAGTCGTGGGGATGGCTACACCTTC. This codes for CASSRGDGYTF.

This sequence joins TRBV11-2 and TRBJ2-1, with D possibly being TRBD2 (6 bases). The CDR3 has 15 residues. In germline, CDR1 is SGHAT, CDR2 FQNNGV. The V gene lost 2 bases and the J gene lost 4 bases, with 12 bases spanning the gap. As DNA, the CDR3 is TGTGCCAGCAGCTTAATGTCCGGGACTTACAATGAGCAGTTCTTC. It encodes CASSLMSGTYNEQFF.

The V call is TRBV7-8, the J call TRBJ1-1; 8 bases fit TRBD1. Germline V CDR1 and CDR2: SGHVS, FQNEAQ. The CDR3 is made up of 15 amino acids. Trimming cost V 5 bases and J 4 bases; bases outside gene matches: 9. The CDR3 loop is CASSARTGRGTEAFF. The CDR3 DNA reads TGTGCCAGCAGCGCGCGGACAGGGAGGGGCACTGAAGCTTTCTTT.

The gene calls are TRBV28 and TRBJ1-5; possibly TRBD1 for D (6 bases). V was clipped by 4 bases and J by 4 bases, with 14 bases between them. This CDR3 comprises 15 residues. Germline CDR1 and CDR2: MDHEN and SYDVKM. In DNA form, the CDR3 reads TGTGCCAGCAGTTCAGCACAGGGATTAAATCAGCCCCAGCATTTT. Its translation: CASSSAQGLNQPQHF.

The gene calls are TRBV7-9 and TRBJ2-1, with D perhaps TRBD2 (5 bases). The V gene lost 2 bases and the J gene lost 9 bases, with 8 bases spanning the gap. CDR3 length equals 12 residues. The germline CDR1 and CDR2 sequences are SEHNR and FQNEAQ (reference sequence). The CDR3 is CASSLFGGEQFF. CDR3 nucleotides: TGTGCCAGCAGCTTATTCGGAGGTGAGCAGTTCTTC. The variable domain in full, with the rest retrieved from reference TRBV7-9 and TRBJ2-1, is DTGVSQNPRHKITKRGQNVTFRCDPISEHNRLYWYRQTLGQGPEFLTYFQNEAQLEKSRLLSDRFSAERPKGSFSTLEIQRTEQGDSAMYLCASSLFGGEQFFGPGTRLTVL.

V usage is TRBV5-1 and J usage is TRBJ1-1, with D maybe TRBD1 (5 bases). V dropped 4 bases and J dropped 2 bases, with 15 bases sitting between them. Per germline, CDR1 SGHRS and CDR2 YFSETQ. The CDR3 extends over 15 amino acids. The CDR3 bases are TGCGCCAGCAGCCCGTCCGGGGGGGATAACACTGAAGCTTTCTTT. The encoded protein is CASSPSGGDNTEAFF.

The chain couples TRBV7-3 to TRBJ2-7; perhaps D is TRBD1 or TRBD2 (5 bases each). V dropped 4 bases and J dropped 4 bases, with 14 bases sitting between them. From germline, CDR1 is SGHTA and CDR2 FQGTGA. The CDR3 consists of 14 residues. CDR3 region: CASSSGPSFYEQYF. The CDR3 DNA reads as TGTGCCAGCAGCTCGGGACCCTCCTTTTACGAGCAGTACTTC.

In its sample, this clone was seen once. This chain joins TRBV5-1 and TRBJ1-2, with a tentative D call TRBD1 (5 bases). The germline V and J ends were trimmed by 4 bases and 4 bases, with 17 bases remaining between them. Germline values: CDR1 SGHRS, CDR2 YFSETQ. The CDR3 is 15 amino acids. The CDR3 protein is CASSGTGSVGYGYTF. The CDR3 nucleotides are TGCGCCAGCAGCGGGACGGGTTCCGTTGGCTATGGCTACACCTTC. Filled out from reference TRBV5-1 and TRBJ1-2, the complete variable domain reads KAGVTQTPRYLIKTRGQQVTLSCSPISGHRSVSWYQQTPGQGLQFLFEYFSETQRNKGNFPGRFSGRQFSNSRSEMNVSTLELGDSALYLCASSGTGSVGYGYTFGSGTRLTVV.

This clone came up a few times. The gene calls are TRBV29-1 and TRBJ1-6; TRBD1 matches 9 bases. CDR1 and CDR2 from the germline V gene are SQVTM and ANQGSEA. Trimming removed 6 bases from V and 6 bases from J; junction bases left unmatched: 3. This CDR3 has 13 residues. CDR3 nucleotide sequence: TGCAGCGTCGGGACAGGGACTAATTCACCCCTCCACTTT. As protein: CSVGTGTNSPLHF.

The chain carries TRBV7-8 and TRBJ2-1, with 7 bases that match TRBD2. V lost 1 base and J lost 1; bases outside the gene matches: 7. The CDR3 runs 17 residues. The germline CDR1 and CDR2 sequences are SGHVS and FQNEAQ. The CDR3 is CASSLGGSGSSYNEQFF. CDR3 nucleotides: TGTGCCAGCAGCTTAGGCGGTAGCGGGTCATCCTACAATGAGCAGTTCTTC.

This clone has only a few counts. The chain recombines TRBV7-9 with TRBJ2-7; D is possibly TRBD1 or TRBD2 (5 bases each). Germline CDR1 and CDR2: SEHNR and FQNEAQ (reference sequence). This CDR3 is 15 amino acids long. V was trimmed by 5 bases and J by 0 bases, leaving 14 bases between them. This CDR3 reads CASSPWDGYSYEQYF. The CDR3 DNA is TGTGCCAGCAGCCCCTGGGACGGATACTCCTACGAGCAGTACTTC. Full variable domain (outside the CDR3, taken from reference TRBV7-9 and TRBJ2-7): DTGVSQNPRHKITKRGQNVTFRCDPISEHNRLYWYRQTLGQGPEFLTYFQNEAQLEKSRLLSDRFSAERPKGSFSTLEIQRTEQGDSAMYLCASSPWDGYSYEQYFGPGTRLTVT.

This clone was counted only a few times. This chain connects TRBV27 to TRBJ2-1; possible D gene TRBD1, 6 bases. V was shortened by 4 bases and J by 0 bases, with 16 bases between the two germline ends. The germline V gene has CDR1 MNHEY and CDR2 SMNVEV (reference sequence). There are 17 residues in the CDR3. CDR3 loop: CASSWQGLRVSYNEQFF. DNA of the CDR3: TGTGCCAGCAGTTGGCAGGGGCTCCGTGTCTCCTACAATGAGCAGTTCTTC.